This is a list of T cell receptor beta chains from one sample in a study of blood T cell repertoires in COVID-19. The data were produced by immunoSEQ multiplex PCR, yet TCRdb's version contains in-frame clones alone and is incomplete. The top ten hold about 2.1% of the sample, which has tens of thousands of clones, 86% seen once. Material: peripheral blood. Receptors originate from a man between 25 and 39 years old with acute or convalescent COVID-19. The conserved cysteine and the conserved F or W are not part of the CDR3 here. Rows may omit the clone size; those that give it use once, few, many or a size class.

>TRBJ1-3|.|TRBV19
ASRQQGTGNTIY
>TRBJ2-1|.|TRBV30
AWSVVSGGRNEQF
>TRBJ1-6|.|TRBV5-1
ASSLVGSSYNSPLH
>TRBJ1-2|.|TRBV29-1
SVVDIGYT
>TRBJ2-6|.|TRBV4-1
ASSQAPGQGRRGANVLT
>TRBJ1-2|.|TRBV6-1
ASSEAWAGEVFYGYT
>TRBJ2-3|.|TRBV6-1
ASSEARLAGGPGDTQY
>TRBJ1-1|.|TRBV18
ASSPPQGKAF
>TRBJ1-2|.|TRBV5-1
ASSQGGYYGYT
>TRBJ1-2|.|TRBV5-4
ASSLRQGANYGYT
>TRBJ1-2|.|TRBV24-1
ATSDLTGGGYT
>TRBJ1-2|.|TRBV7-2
ASSSDRAYYT
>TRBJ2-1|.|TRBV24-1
ATSDSTSGFYNEQF
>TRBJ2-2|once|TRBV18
ASSVTRRGTGELF
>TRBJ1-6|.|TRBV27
ASSSRGGLGSPLH
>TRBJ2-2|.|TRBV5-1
ASSLQGIDGELF
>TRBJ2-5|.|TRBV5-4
ASKLGQGETQY